The sample holds many counts of the clone carrying this TCR beta chain. The time point denotes: pre-sensitization, week 0. As to treatment: therapeutic diphenylcyclopropenone sensitization with weekly scalp DPC. This sample was taken from a study of human T cells and chemical hapten exposure. Study in general: Readings were taken at 6 days from patch tests that had applied 0.01% DPC to the upper back.

This CDR3 is 14 amino acids long. Germline trimming cut 7 bases from V and 2 bases from J; bases unmatched to any gene: 5. Germline V gene sequence: CDR1 MDHEN, CDR2 SYDVKM. MiXCR, run by TCRdb on the RACE reads, gives a single entry per CDR3 protein. This table holds 180,000 or so distinct CDR3 sequences, under 35% found once. The specimen comprised whole blood, sampled in connection with sensitization to the hapten diphenylcyclopropenone (DPC). The chain couples TRBV28 to TRBJ2-3; TRBD1 agrees at 8 bases. The receptor was derived from a woman younger than 45 with alopecia areata. Some clones in this sample may be carry-over from other donors' samples. CDR3 DNA sequence: TGTGCCAGCAAACCGACAGGGGCCACAGATACGCAGTATTTT. Its translation is CASKPTGATDTQYF.